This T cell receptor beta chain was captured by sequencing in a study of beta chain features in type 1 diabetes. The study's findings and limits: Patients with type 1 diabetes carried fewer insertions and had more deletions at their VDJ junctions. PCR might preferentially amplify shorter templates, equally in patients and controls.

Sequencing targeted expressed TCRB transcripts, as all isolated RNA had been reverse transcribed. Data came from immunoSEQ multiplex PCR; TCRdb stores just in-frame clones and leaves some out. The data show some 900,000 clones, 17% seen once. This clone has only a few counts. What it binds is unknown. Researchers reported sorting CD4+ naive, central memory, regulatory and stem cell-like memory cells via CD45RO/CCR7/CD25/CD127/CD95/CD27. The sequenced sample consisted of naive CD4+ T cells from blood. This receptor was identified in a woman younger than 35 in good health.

The CDR3 spells CASSRRTTGLGETQYF. CDR3 DNA: TGCGCCAGCAGCCGGCGCACCACAGGGTTGGGTGAGACCCAGTACTTC. V usage is TRBV5-1 and J usage is TRBJ2-5; D may be TRBD1 (6 bases). Germline-derived CDR1 and CDR2 are SGHRS and YFSETQ. V lost 4 bases and J 5 bases, leaving 21 bases between the germline ends. This CDR3 comprises 16 residues. The full variable domain, its missing parts supplied by reference TRBV5-1 and TRBJ2-5, is KAGVTQTPRYLIKTRGQQVTLSCSPISGHRSVSWYQQTPGQGLQFLFEYFSETQRNKGNFPGRFSGRQFSNSRSEMNVSTLELGDSALYLCASSRRTTGLGETQYFGPGTRLLVL.